These 4 T cell receptor beta chains came from one sample sequenced in a study of shared clonotypes between healthy human individuals. Clones were read by immunoSEQ multiplex PCR, and TCRdb kept only the in-frame ones, dropping some. The sample holds about 380,000 clones; roughly 96% are singletons and the top ten take more than 0.3%. The sample comprised memory CD8+ T cells sorted from blood. Subset indicated: CD45RO+ cells pooled with CCR7-negative TemRA cells. The receptors were sampled from a man aged 30-40 years in good health.

V gene TRBV6-1 combines with J gene TRBJ2-3, with D perhaps assigned TRBD1 or TRBD2 (6 bases each). The CDR3 sequence is 14 residues long. Trimming cost V 6 bases and J 4 bases, with 14 bases left between them. CDR1 is MNHNS, CDR2 SASEGT, per germline. For the CDR3, the DNA is TGTGCCAGCAGGCGGAACAGGGAGGCAGATACGCAGTATTTT. Translated, it gives CASRRNREADTQYF.

V gene TRBV6-5 combines with J gene TRBJ1-3; no clear D. V lost 5 bases, J lost 3 bases, and 11 bases lay in between. The CDR3 totals 14 residues. Germline assignment: CDR1 MNHEY and CDR2 SVGAGI. The CDR3: CASSLRKYGNTIYF. In DNA, the CDR3 is TGTGCCAGCAGTCTCAGGAAGTATGGAAACACCATATATTTT.

The chain couples TRBV4-1 to TRBJ1-4; TRBD1 aligns across 7 bases. The CDR3 contains 17 residues. With 5 bases clipped from V and 1 base from J, the junction kept 10 bases outside the gene matches. Germline CDR1 is MGHRA and CDR2 is YSYEKL. The CDR3 bases are TGCGCCAGCAGCGTCGGGGGCAGGGGGAGAACTAATGAAAAACTGTTTTTT. It is translated as CASSVGGRGRTNEKLFF.

The gene calls are TRBV30 and TRBJ1-3; D might be TRBD1 (6 bases). Trimming left V 4 bases short and J 3 bases short, with 19 bases between. This CDR3 is built from 16 residues. Germline values: CDR1 GTSNPN, CDR2 SVGIG (reference sequence). In nucleotides, the CDR3 is TGTGCCTGGAAGGGACTTGACAGGCTAAATGGAAACACCATATATTTT. Protein sequence: CAWKGLDRLNGNTIYF. The full variable domain, completed using reference TRBV30 and TRBJ1-3, is SQTIHQWPATLVQPVGSPLSLECTVEGTSNPNLYWYRQAAGRGLQLLFYSVGIGQISSEVPQNLSASRPQDRQFILSSKKLLLSDSGFYLCAWKGLDRLNGNTIYFGEGSWLTVV.